Below, one T cell receptor (beta chain) is given with its context. What it binds is unknown. The same CDR3 is also encoded by other DNA sequences in this sample. This sample was taken from a study of cytomegalovirus exposure and HLA in healthy donors. Study conclusions and caveats: In vitro work confirmed that a few CMV-associated chains recognize CMV antigens.

Germline CDR1 reads SGHRS; CDR2 reads YFSETQ. V lost 4 bases and J lost 5; bases outside the gene matches: 3. The CDR3 length is 13 residues. Sequencing used immunoSEQ multiplex PCR; TCRdb keeps in-frame clones, though not all of them. The sample carries approximately 300,000 clones, about nine tenths recorded once. This TCR was recovered from a woman younger than 35 in good health and CMV-seronegative. Sequencing was carried out using PBMCs. The chain recombines TRBV5-1 with TRBJ2-7; 10 bases line up with TRBD1. CDR3 sequence reads: CASSRDRGHEQYF. As DNA, the CDR3 is TGCGCCAGCAGCAGGGACAGGGGCCACGAGCAGTACTTC.